This T cell receptor (beta chain) was identified in a study of tumor and adjacent non-tumor tissue in lung cancer (dated by TCRdb to the late 2010s). In the study overall: The cohort included roughly 11 adenocarcinoma, a couple of squamous cell carcinoma and 1 small cell lung cancer patients. The approximately 15 enrolled patients, of whom approximately ten were men and 5 were women, were aged about 30 to 80 years and were diagnosed with TNM stage I to III disease. The study compared bulk TCRbeta repertoires between lung tumor tissue and matched distant non-tumor lung tissue from around 16 lung cancer patients. Around 31 paired specimens, one tumor and one normal lung sample per patient, were profiled by TCRbeta CDR3 sequencing. A total of some 130 million productive TCRbeta reads were generated by sequencing, corresponding to an average of around 3.8 million reads per sample. Study-wide findings and limitations: Tumor tissue showed significantly greater TCR diversity (inverse Simpson) than normal lung tissue (about 410 vs 180, P = 0.0075, Mann-Whitney U test). Neither the sequencing platform nor unique molecular identifiers are named or mentioned anywhere in the methods. Younger patients had significantly higher TCR diversity, and higher tumor TCR diversity was associated with shorter overall and disease-free survival. Only roughly 14 patients were in the cohort, and the authors stated that larger samples and more detailed clinical data are needed. Peripheral blood was not sequenced, so blood TCRbeta repertoires in these lung cancer patients were not examined. The top 100 clones accounted for a significantly larger cumulative portion of the repertoire in normal lung than in tumor tissue.

As for this clonotype: What antigen it recognizes has not been identified. Within one base of it there is no much larger clone, and no base qualities were kept.

RNA was isolated from bulk unsorted tissue, and RNA quality was assessed with a NanoDrop ND-1000 and an Agilent 2100. All donors had newly diagnosed lung cancer, had not received prior chemotherapy, and were admitted for thoracic surgery in China between August and November 2014. Patients with previous radiotherapy or chemotherapy, or with another concurrent cancer, were excluded from the study. Pieces of surgical tissue measuring about 1-2.1 cm3 were kept in RNAlater solution and stored at -80 degrees C until use. Library preparation used multiplex PCR. Sequencing was carried out with an Illumina HiSeq 2500. TCRbeta libraries were constructed through three rounds of nested PCR with primers (Table S4) according to protocols adapted from ARM-PCR. Before sequencing, PCR products of 200-500 bp were excised from the gel and purified with the QIAquick gel extraction kit. For the original study's pipeline: Trimmomatic was used to clean the reads, FLASH merged the cleaned reads into complete CDR3 sequences, and MiTCR assigned the sequences to V(D)J germline segments. Clonal diversity was calculated as the inverse Simpson's index using VDJtools. Productive reads were defined as in-frame sequences without a premature stop codon. TCRdb reprocessing: public reads trimmed at Q25 with fastp, clones called with MiXCR, in-frame beta chains kept. For every CDR3 protein sequence, its rows merge into one entry that carries the most common genes and DNA. For this entry, the V and J calls and clone size follow TCRdb and not the study's own pipeline. The sample table shows 200,000 to 250,000 distinct CDR3 sequences, and around 71% are seen once. The ten biggest clones cover around 27% of the sample.

The sequence derives from a man aged 60-69 years with non-small cell lung cancer. The sample was lung tumor tissue.

The DNA is as follows: TGTGCCAGCAGCTTAAGCGCCGCCTCCCCCGGTCCGCAGTATTTT. The encoded protein is CASSLSAASPGPQYF. The V and J segments used are TRBV7-3 and TRBJ2-3, with the D gene too uncertain to name. V drops 1 base and J drops 10 bases, leaving 18 bases in between. Reading from cysteine to phenylalanine, the CDR3 counts 15 amino acids. The only DNA kept is the CDR3, 45 bases in frame from the first base. CDR1 and CDR2 were assigned from the germline V gene as SGHTA and FQGTGA.